This TCR beta chain emerged from a study of blood T cells in healthy people across ages. Study details: There was about one barcoded beta molecule captured by template switching per two T cells.

Study findings and constraints: Unknown donor CMV status possibly confounded expanded clonotype changes.

Through a sample-barcoded 5' primer and a J-beta primer mix, a second PCR was run for about 6 to 12 cycles. TCRdb re-called the 5' RACE reads through MiXCR, storing one row per CDR3 protein. The data show around 820,000 distinct CDR3 sequences, about 25% seen once. The V and J ends lost 8 bases and 2 bases respectively, with 9 bases between them. The CDR3 is made up of 12 amino acids. The table lists this clonotype with a few counts. The antigen remains undetermined. These data also featured in a second study, about T cells of mothers and their children. Per that study: Mother-child pairs who were related displayed a slightly higher overlap than unrelated pairs, a difference that was non-significant.

The receptor was derived from a boy younger than 18 in good health. V is TRBV12-3 or TRBV12-4 and J is TRBJ1-2, with unresolved D. The sample was blood. The CDR3 DNA reads TGTGCCAGCTCTGGGGTGAACTATGGCTACACCTTC. This codes for CASSGVNYGYTF.